This entry concerns a single T cell receptor beta chain. These data originate in a study of response to subunit inactivated influenza vaccine. TCRdb re-analysed the RT-PCR reads in MiXCR, keeping a single row per CDR3 protein. This table holds roughly 540,000 distinct CDR3 sequences, less than 25% found once. This CDR3 is built from 13 residues. Per germline, CDR1 SGHAT and CDR2 FQNNGV. Trimming stripped 4 bases from V and 4 bases from J, with 10 bases between. The same sample was also used in a study of T cells expressing NK-cell markers. That work states: TCR beta cDNA was made by 5'RACE template switching with UMIs. Investigators obtained TCR beta repertoires from sorted CD3+CD56+NKG2C+, CD3+CD56+NKG2C- and CD3+CD56-NKG2C+ T cells. The use of an anti-gamma-delta TCR antibody, which was added in several experiments, restricted sorting to T cells expressing alpha-beta TCR.

The starting material was CD4+ T cells sorted from PBMCs, obtained approximately 12 days after vaccination. The chain couples TRBV11-2 to TRBJ1-1, with D tentatively TRBD1 (5 bases). This TCR was sampled from a man aged 50 or older who received an inactivated influenza vaccine. In DNA form, the CDR3 reads TGTGCCAGCAGCTCGGTGGGGGGCACTGAAGCTTTCTTT. Protein product: CASSSVGGTEAFF. Drawing the rest from reference TRBV11-2 and TRBJ1-1, the complete variable domain is EAGVAQSPRYKIIEKRQSVAFWCNPISGHATLYWYQQILGQGPKLLIQFQNNGVVDDSQLPKDRFSAERLKGVDSTLKIQPAKLEDSAVYLCASSSVGGTEAFFGQGTRLTVV.